The clone carrying this TCR beta chain was detected once. Its antigen is not identified. The data stem from a study of shared clonotypes between healthy human individuals. As for the study in general: A donor's plate count was three for CD4 naive and three for CD4 memory; CD8 naive had two and CD8 memory one. Study-level results: What limited the represented genetic and exposure-history diversity was the small number of donors.

Authors' processing steps: Filtering of immunoSEQ junctional sequences could not match full-length read filtering. Data came from immunoSEQ multiplex PCR; TCRdb stores just in-frame clones and leaves some out. The V and J calls and clone size come from that table; D and trimming were worked out from the DNA. Seen here are about 1.5 million clones, 95% to 99% observed once, and the top ten hold roughly 0.45%. CD4+ cell separation produced CD45RA+ naive and CD45RA-negative memory subsets. The sequence came from a man aged 25 to 40 in good health. Sequenced material: naive CD4+ T cells sorted from blood. Subset indicated: CD45RA+ positively selected.

CDR3 in amino acids: CASSVELAVDNEQFF. As DNA, the CDR3 is TGTGCCAGCAGCGTAGAACTAGCGGTAGACAATGAGCAGTTCTTC. The gene calls are TRBV9 and TRBJ2-1, with 8 nucleotides matching TRBD2. V gave up 0 bases and J gave up 5 bases; unmatched junction bases: 4. The CDR3 runs 15 residues. CDR1 is SGDLS and CDR2 is YYNGEE in the germline V gene.